This T cell receptor beta chain was retrieved from a study of blood T cell repertoires in COVID-19 (dated by TCRdb to about 2020). Concerning the study at large: The collaborator samples originated in the United States, Italy and Spain and spanned the acute and convalescent phases of COVID-19. Sample metadata almost always included a de-identified subject ID, COVID-19 status, age in years and sex. The dataset comprised deeply sampled blood TCRbeta repertoires from subjects exposed to, actively infected with, or recovered from COVID-19. Samples came from the ongoing ImmuneRACE study (first 160 participants) plus 1,254 subjects from 6 global collaborators. The material from the prospective study consisted of cDNA or gDNA derived from T cells, B-cell-depleted T cells, or PBMCs. Where available, HLA class I and class II types were taken from metadata supplied by the sample provider and were not determined by assay-based typing. The repertoires were made available in a free public database intended to serve as a resource for research on the immune response to SARS-CoV-2.

The immunoSEQ Assay, a bias-controlled multiplex PCR, was used to amplify TCRbeta CDR3 regions from genomic DNA. Per the authors' processing: The number of nucleated cells in each sample was estimated from the amplification of reference gene primers within the assay. To quantify the absolute abundance of each unique TCRbeta CDR3 rearrangement, sequence reads were collapsed and filtered. For each sample, productive Simpson clonality was calculated by taking the square root of Simpson's diversity index across productive rearrangements. Drawn from immuneACCESS, this table holds only the in-frame rearrangements with V and J called that TCRdb kept. Clones are partly lost; checked studies trace under half to an unresolved V gene and leave the rest unexplained. V and J calls and clone size are given by that table; D and trimming were obtained from the DNA. This sample gives about 210,000 clones in total; roughly four fifths of them show up just once. About 12% of the sample comes from the top ten.

The research as a whole found: The quantity of clinical and demographic metadata differed by source and by participant and was supplied without curation.

Collaborating institutions collected whole blood in K2EDTA tubes following their own protocols. For TCRbeta analysis, collaborator samples were shipped as frozen whole blood, as isolated PBMCs, or as DNA extracted from either sample type. Regarding this clone: Its antigen is still unknown. Base qualities are not at hand, and no much larger clone is one base apart.

Trimming removed 7 bases from V and 0 bases from J; the gene matches leave 3 bases unexplained. CDR1 and CDR2 were assigned from the germline V gene as SQVTM and ANQGSEA. The CDR3 starts with the cysteine, ends with the phenylalanine, and has 13 residues. Just CDR3 DNA is preserved here, 39 bases in frame from base 1. The specimen sequenced was peripheral blood. The chain couples TRBV29-1 to TRBJ1-3, with 7 bases aligning to TRBD1. This TCR was sampled from a woman aged 40 to 55 with acute or convalescent COVID-19. The CDR3 here reads CSAGDSSGNTIYF. The DNA sequence reads TGCAGCGCAGGGGACAGCTCTGGAAACACCATATATTTT.